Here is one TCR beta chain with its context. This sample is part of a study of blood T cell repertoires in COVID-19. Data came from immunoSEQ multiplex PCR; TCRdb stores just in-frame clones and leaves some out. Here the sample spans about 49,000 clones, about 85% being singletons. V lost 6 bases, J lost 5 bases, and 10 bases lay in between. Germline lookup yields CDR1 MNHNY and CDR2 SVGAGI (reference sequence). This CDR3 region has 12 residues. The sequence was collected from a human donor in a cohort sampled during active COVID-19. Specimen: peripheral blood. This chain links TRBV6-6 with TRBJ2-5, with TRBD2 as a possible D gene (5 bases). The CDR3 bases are TGTGCCAGCAGCCTCTCGGGGGAGACCCAGTACTTC. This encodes CASSLSGETQYF.